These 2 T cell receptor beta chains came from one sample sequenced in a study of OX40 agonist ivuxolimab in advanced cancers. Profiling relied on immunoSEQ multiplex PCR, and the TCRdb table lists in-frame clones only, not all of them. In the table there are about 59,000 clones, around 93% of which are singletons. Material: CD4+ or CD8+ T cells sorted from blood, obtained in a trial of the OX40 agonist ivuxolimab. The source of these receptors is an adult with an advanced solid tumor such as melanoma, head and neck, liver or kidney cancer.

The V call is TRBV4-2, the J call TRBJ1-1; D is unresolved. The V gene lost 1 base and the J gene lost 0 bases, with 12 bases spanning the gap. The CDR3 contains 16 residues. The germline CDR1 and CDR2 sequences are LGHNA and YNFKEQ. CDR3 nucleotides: TGTGCCAGCAGCCAAGGCCGGGATCTTATGAACACTGAAGCTTTCTTT. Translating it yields CASSQGRDLMNTEAFF.

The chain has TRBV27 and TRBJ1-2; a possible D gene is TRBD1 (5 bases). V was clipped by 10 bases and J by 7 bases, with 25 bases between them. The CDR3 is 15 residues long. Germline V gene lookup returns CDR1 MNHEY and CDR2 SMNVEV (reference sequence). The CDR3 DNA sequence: TGTGCCACCGCGGTTGGGGGTCGCTATCCTTTTGGCTACACCTTC. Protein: CATAVGGRYPFGYTF.